Shown below are 10 T cell receptor beta chains from a single sample sequenced in a study of stem cell transplantation in POMP-related autoinflammatory disease. Profiling relied on immunoSEQ multiplex PCR, and the TCRdb table lists in-frame clones only, not all of them. The sample includes some 69,000 clones, more than 75% of them seen just once. The sample consisted of CD4+ T cells from PBMCs, taken after stem cell transplantation. The source is a human patient with POMP-related autoinflammation and immune dysregulation (PRAID). Part of the T cell pool may stem from the graft donor.

The V gene is TRBV7-9, the J gene TRBJ2-1, with D tentatively TRBD1 or TRBD2 (5 bases each). Germline V CDR1 and CDR2: SEHNR, FQNEAQ (reference sequence). Trimming removed 2 bases from V and 6 bases from J, with 14 bases in between. The CDR3 is 15 residues long. CDR3 sequence reads: CASSLNLAGSNEQFF. The DNA for the CDR3 is TGTGCCAGCAGCTTAAATCTGGCAGGGAGCAATGAGCAGTTCTTC.

V gene TRBV7-8 combines with J gene TRBJ2-7, with D tentatively TRBD2 (5 bases). The V gene lost 5 bases and the J gene lost 1 base, with 9 bases spanning the gap. Per germline, CDR1 SGHVS and CDR2 FQNEAQ. This CDR3 spans 13 amino acids. The CDR3 loop reads CASSARGSYEQYF. The DNA for the CDR3 is TGTGCCAGCAGCGCCCGCGGGTCCTACGAGCAGTACTTC. Full variable domain (missing parts from reference TRBV7-8 and TRBJ2-7): GAGVSQSPRYKVAKRGQDVALRCDPISGHVSLFWYQQALGQGPEFLTYFQNEAQLDKSGLPSDRFFAERPEGSVSTLKIQRTQQEDSAVYLCASSARGSYEQYFGPGTRLTVT.

This clone was recorded only once. V gene TRBV5-1 combines with J gene TRBJ2-7; TRBD2 matches 11 bases. The CDR3 is made up of 17 amino acids. With V trimmed by 0 bases and J by 0 bases, 5 bases remained unmatched. Per the germline V gene, CDR1 is SGHRS and CDR2 is YFSETQ. The CDR3 here is CASSLALLAGDSYEQYV. The CDR3 DNA reads as TGCGCCAGCAGCTTGGCCCTACTAGCGGGGGACTCCTACGAGCAGTACGTC.

This clone was observed once. The rearrangement uses TRBV7-9 and TRBJ2-1; TRBD2 matches at 13 bases. The CDR3 covers 18 residues. V was pared by 1 base and J by 3 bases, with 6 bases of the junction left unmatched. Germline V gene data show CDR1 as SEHNR and CDR2 as FQNEAQ (reference sequence). Written as DNA, the CDR3 is TGTGCCAGCAGCTTAGATTTCGGACTAGCGGGGGACTACAATGAGCAGTTCTTC. Its protein is CASSLDFGLAGDYNEQFF.

V is TRBV6-6 and J is TRBJ2-2; D is undetermined. The CDR3 runs 14 residues. Trimming removed 4 bases at V and 6 bases at J, with 12 bases between. CDR1 and CDR2 from the germline V gene are MNHNY and SVGAGI (reference sequence). CDR3 loop: CASSSGVGAGELFF. The DNA for the CDR3 is TGTGCCAGCAGTTCGGGTGTGGGCGCCGGGGAGCTGTTTTTT.

The gene calls are TRBV24-1 and TRBJ2-1; TRBD1 aligns across 7 bases. The CDR3 length is 15 residues. The V and J ends lost 4 bases and 3 bases, in that order; junction bases with no gene match: 5. Looked up from germline, CDR1 is KGHDR and CDR2 is SFDVKD. For the CDR3, the DNA is TGTGCCACCAGTGAAGGGGGCCGGGTCTACAATGAGCAGTTCTTC. Its translation: CATSEGGRVYNEQFF.

This clone has just a few counts. The chain combines TRBV2 with TRBJ1-5, with D unclear. Germline V gives CDR1 SNHLY, CDR2 FYNNEI. The CDR3 consists of 13 residues. V was pared by 4 bases and J by 3 bases, with 7 bases between. CDR3 nucleotides: TGTGCCAGCAGTGCCAGACCCAATCAGCCCCAGCATTTT. Translated, it gives CASSARPNQPQHF.

This clone was seen once. The chain has TRBV28 and TRBJ2-7; 9 nucleotides align to TRBD2. V shed 6 bases and J 6 bases; nucleotides not matched to a gene: 33. This CDR3 has 22 residues. From germline, CDR1 is MDHEN and CDR2 SYDVKM. The CDR3 spells CASRVGSISEAVAGVATGEQYF. The CDR3 DNA reads TGTGCCAGCAGGGTCGGGTCGATTTCGGAGGCTGTAGCGGGAGTTGCAACGGGCGAGCAGTACTTC.

The chain carries TRBV6-2 or TRBV6-3 and TRBJ2-1; D gene uncertain. V lost 0 bases and J lost 0, with 6 bases in between. The CDR3 runs 15 residues. The germline V gene has CDR1 MNHEY and CDR2 SVGEGT. The chain's CDR3 is CASSYSSPSYNEQFF. DNA for the CDR3: TGTGCCAGCAGTTACTCGTCCCCCTCCTACAATGAGCAGTTCTTC.

The chain employs TRBV3-1 (or the pseudogene TRBV3-2) and TRBJ2-1; D unclear. Germline V gives CDR1 LGHDT, CDR2 YNNKEL (reference sequence). Trimming took off 3 bases at V and 3 bases at J, with 6 bases between the two ends. The CDR3 length is 13 residues. Here the CDR3 DNA reads TGTGCCAGCAGCCATAACAACTACAATGAGCAGTTCTTC. Translated: CASSHNNYNEQFF.